These T cell receptor beta chains were read from a single sample in a study. TCRdb re-derived calls from the 5' RACE reads in MiXCR, one entry per CDR3 protein. Of 8,500 to 14,000 distinct CDR3 sequences listed, 40% to 55% were seen once; the top ten hold around 12%. Sequenced: tumor-infiltrating naive CD4+ T cells sorted from the breast tumor. These receptors all come from a female donor with breast cancer. CDR3s include the opening cysteine and the closing phenylalanine or tryptophan. Fields, in order: V gene, clone size, J gene, D gene, CDR3 protein, CDR3 DNA. D genes are given only for firm matches. Only some rows state a clone size, as once, few, many or a class for expanded clones.

TRBV6-1	NA	TRBJ2-2	NA	CASNPLFGTGELFF	TGTGCCAGCAATCCTCTTTTCGGCACCGGGGAGCTGTTTTTT
TRBV7-9	NA	TRBJ1-1	NA	CASSGLVRWPEASF	TGTGCCAGCAGCGGCCTGGTCCGTTGGCCTGAAGCTTCCTTT
TRBV20-1	few	TRBJ1-2	TRBD1	CSASGQGYYGYTF	TGCAGTGCTAGCGGACAGGGTTACTATGGCTACACCTTC
TRBV7-6	medium-sized	TRBJ2-1	NA	CASSSRAWGGVATYNEQFF	TGTGCCAGCAGCTCTAGAGCATGGGGCGGGGTTGCTACCTACAATGAGCAGTTCTTC
TRBV12-3/TRBV12-4	few	TRBJ2-1	TRBD2	CASRIAGVGRAAIMNEQFF	TGTGCCAGCAGAATAGCAGGGGTCGGGAGGGCCGCTATTATGAATGAGCAGTTCTTC
TRBV7-2	NA	TRBJ2-3	NA	CASSFQIGAGADTQYF	TGTGCCAGCAGCTTTCAAATCGGGGCTGGGGCAGATACGCAGTATTTT
TRBV6-2/TRBV6-3	few	TRBJ1-2	NA	CASSYEGRDGYTF	TGTGCCAGCAGTTACGAGGGCAGGGATGGCTACACCTTC
TRBV5-1	NA	TRBJ2-5	TRBD2	CASSSPPGAVLAGETQYF	TGCGCCAGCAGCTCCCCCCCGGGGGCGGTCTTAGCGGGGGAGACCCAGTACTTC
TRBV7-7	medium-sized	TRBJ2-3	TRBD2	CASSLGVGRNTDTQYF	TGTGCTAGCAGCTTAGGGGTCGGGAGGAACACAGATACGCAGTATTTT
TRBV7-3	NA	TRBJ2-3	NA	CANSLGSADTQYF	TGTGCCAACAGCTTAGGAAGCGCAGATACGCAGTATTTC
TRBV7-6	NA	TRBJ2-5	NA	CASSLGGRRETQYF	TGTGCCAGCAGCTTAGGCGGGCGGAGAGAGACCCAGTACTTC
TRBV5-1	NA	TRBJ1-2	NA	CASSSGGPVFYGYTF	TGCGCCAGCAGCTCTGGAGGTCCTGTTTTCTATGGCTACACCTTC
TRBV7-9	NA	TRBJ2-5	NA	CASSPLGGMNQETQYF	TGTGCCAGCAGCCCCCTCGGCGGGATGAATCAAGAGACCCAGTACTTC
TRBV12-3/TRBV12-4	NA	TRBJ1-1	NA	CASSWTNGDEKAFF	TGTGCCAGCAGTTGGACCAACGGGGACGAGAAAGCTTTCTTT
TRBV3-1	few	TRBJ1-6	NA	CASSQGTYGNSPLHF	TGTGCCAGCAGCCAAGGGACCTATGGGAATTCACCCCTCCACTTT
TRBV24-1	NA	TRBJ2-7	TRBD1	CATSDWTGFYEQYF	TGTGCCACCAGTGATTGGACAGGGTTTTACGAGCAGTACTTC
TRBV5-1	once	TRBJ2-1	TRBD1	CASSLSDRAKIRNEQFF	TGCGCCAGCAGCTTATCAGACAGGGCCAAGATCCGCAATGAGCAGTTCTTC
TRBV18	NA	TRBJ1-2	NA	CASSPDEIYGYTF	TGTGCCAGCTCACCCGACGAGATCTATGGCTACACCTTC
TRBV5-1	medium-sized	TRBJ2-5	TRBD2	CASSKELAGGVKTQYF	TGCGCCAGCAGCAAGGAACTAGCGGGAGGGGTAAAGACCCAGTACTTC
TRBV20-1	NA	TRBJ2-7	TRBD2	CSAREVAGVWEQYF	TGCAGTGCTAGAGAGGTAGCGGGAGTTTGGGAGCAGTACTTC
TRBV4-3	NA	TRBJ1-5	TRBD1	CASSQGQGGHQPQHF	TGCGCCAGCAGCCAGGGACAGGGGGGTCATCAGCCCCAGCATTTT
TRBV13	NA	TRBJ2-7	NA	CASSLSTYEQYF	TGTGCCAGCAGCTTAAGTACCTACGAGCAGTACTTC
TRBV10-3	few	TRBJ2-2	NA	CAGRGYTGELLF	TGTGCCGGGCGCGGGTACACCGGGGAGCTGCTTTTT
TRBV4-1	few	TRBJ2-3	NA	CASSQVRGMTDTQYF	TGCGCCAGCAGCCAAGTGCGGGGTATGACAGATACGCAGTATTTT
TRBV29-1	NA	TRBJ1-2	NA	CSAQSGNIYGYTF	TGCAGCGCTCAGTCGGGAAATATCTATGGCTACACCTTC
TRBV4-2	NA	TRBJ1-1	TRBD1	CASSQVDRLGTEAFF	TGTGCCAGCAGCCAAGTGGACAGGCTCGGCACTGAAGCTTTCTTT
TRBV7-6	few	TRBJ2-1	NA	CASSRTSDNEQFF	TGTGCCAGCAGCAGAACCTCCGACAATGAGCAGTTCTTC
TRBV5-1	NA	TRBJ2-7	TRBD2	CASSLVSAGPHEQYF	TGCGCCAGCAGCTTGGTATCAGCGGGACCCCACGAGCAGTACTTC
TRBV18	few	TRBJ1-1	NA	CASSPQRSTEAFF	TGTGCCAGCTCACCGCAGAGGTCCACTGAAGCTTTCTTT
TRBV20-1	NA	TRBJ2-2	NA	CSASGWHTNTGELFF	TGCAGTGCTAGCGGTTGGCATACGAACACCGGGGAGCTGTTTTTT
TRBV3-1	NA	TRBJ2-3	NA	CASSDTDTQYF	TGTGCCAGCAGTGACACAGATACGCAGTATTTT
TRBV11-2	few	TRBJ2-2	NA	CASSFGQNTGELFF	TGTGCCAGCAGCTTCGGACAGAACACCGGGGAGCTGTTTTTT
TRBV5-1	NA	TRBJ2-1	NA	CASSLGTANEQFF	TGCGCCAGCAGCTTGGGGACTGCCAATGAGCAGTTCTTC
TRBV6-6	few	TRBJ2-3	NA	CASTRTGSWPGTQYF	TGTGCCAGCACAAGGACCGGGTCCTGGCCCGGTACGCAGTATTTT
TRBV12-2	NA	TRBJ2-5	NA	CASRLAVGLARETQYF	TGTGCAAGTCGCTTAGCGGTGGGACTAGCCCGGGAGACCCAGTACTTC
TRBV5-1	NA	TRBJ2-3	TRBD2	CASSLPSGTSTDTQYF	TGCGCCAGCAGCTTGCCAAGCGGGACCAGCACAGATACGCAGTATTTT
TRBV20-1	NA	TRBJ2-5	TRBD2	CSARAPTSGRLETQYF	TGCAGTGCTAGAGCCCCGACTAGCGGGAGATTAGAGACCCAGTACTTC
TRBV4-2	NA	TRBJ2-2	NA	CASSQKVGGTGELFF	TGTGCCAGCAGCCAAAAGGTTGGGGGTACCGGGGAGCTGTTTTTT
TRBV20-1	NA	TRBJ1-1	NA	CSAPDPAGLNTEAFF	TGCAGTGCGCCCGACCCGGCCGGCTTAAACACTGAAGCTTTCTTT
TRBV10-2	NA	TRBJ2-1	NA	CASSEALAFNEQFF	TGCGCCAGCAGTGAGGCCCTAGCGTTCAATGAGCAGTTCTTC
TRBV2	NA	TRBJ2-2	NA	CASSELSVRGVANTGELFF	TGTGCCAGCAGTGAACTGTCTGTCAGGGGTGTTGCAAACACCGGGGAGCTGTTTTTT
TRBV2	NA	TRBJ2-5	NA	CASRRQDPETQYF	TGTGCCAGCAGGAGACAGGATCCGGAGACCCAGTACTTC
TRBV5-1	NA	TRBJ2-1	NA	CASSLNTLMSEQFF	TGCGCCAGCAGCTTGAACACGTTGATGTCCGAGCAGTTCTTC
TRBV15	once	TRBJ2-3	NA	CATSRVTDTQYF	TGTGCCACCAGCAGAGTGACAGATACGCAGTATTTT
TRBV7-2	NA	TRBJ1-3	TRBD1	CASSLAGGDPTGNTIYF	TGTGCCAGCAGCCTGGCAGGGGGGGATCCAACTGGAAACACCATATATTTT
TRBV12-3/TRBV12-4	NA	TRBJ2-2	NA	CASSLSVQNTGELFF	TGTGCCAGCAGTTTATCCGTCCAGAACACCGGGGAGCTGTTTTTT
TRBV29-1	NA	TRBJ2-2	NA	CSVVDGPNTGELFF	TGCAGCGTTGTAGACGGACCGAACACCGGGGAGCTGTTTTTT
TRBV19	NA	TRBJ2-5	TRBD1	CASSILGQEQETQYF	TGTGCCAGTAGTATCCTGGGACAGGAACAAGAGACCCAGTACTTC
TRBV7-9	NA	TRBJ2-7	TRBD2	CASSLLAGANEQYF	TGTGCCAGCAGCTTATTAGCGGGGGCCAACGAGCAGTACTTC
TRBV20-1	NA	TRBJ2-7	TRBD2	CSAQRYASGTPEQYF	TGCAGTGCTCAGCGGTATGCTAGCGGGACTCCCGAGCAGTACTTC
TRBV20-1	few	TRBJ1-6	NA	CSARDPQLGGAYNSPLHF	TGCAGTGCTAGAGACCCTCAACTTGGAGGGGCCTATAATTCACCCCTCCACTTT
TRBV5-5	NA	TRBJ2-3	TRBD2	CASSLTLAGGVDTQYF	TGTGCCAGCAGCTTAACGCTCGCGGGAGGGGTAGATACGCAGTATTTT